Sequencing of this T cell receptor beta chain was carried out in a study of blood T cell repertoires in COVID-19. In the study overall: T cells, B-cell-depleted T cells, or PBMCs supplied cDNA or gDNA.

Some clones are missing from TCRdb's copy, which holds only in-frame ones; the method was immunoSEQ multiplex PCR. The sample yields 50,000 to 85,000 clones, less than 85% seen once. The germline V gene has CDR1 SGHKS and CDR2 YYEKEE (reference sequence). The CDR3 is 16 amino acids. V lost 4 bases to trimming and J lost 5 bases; unmatched junction nucleotides: 9. The sample consisted of peripheral blood. This TCR came from a man in his fifties or sixties with acute or convalescent COVID-19. The chain combines TRBV5-5 with TRBJ1-4; 9 bases are a match to TRBD1. The CDR3 DNA follows: TGTGCCAGCAGCCCAACCCCCGGACAGGGGAATGAAAAACTGTTTTTT. Amino acid sequence: CASSPTPGQGNEKLFF.